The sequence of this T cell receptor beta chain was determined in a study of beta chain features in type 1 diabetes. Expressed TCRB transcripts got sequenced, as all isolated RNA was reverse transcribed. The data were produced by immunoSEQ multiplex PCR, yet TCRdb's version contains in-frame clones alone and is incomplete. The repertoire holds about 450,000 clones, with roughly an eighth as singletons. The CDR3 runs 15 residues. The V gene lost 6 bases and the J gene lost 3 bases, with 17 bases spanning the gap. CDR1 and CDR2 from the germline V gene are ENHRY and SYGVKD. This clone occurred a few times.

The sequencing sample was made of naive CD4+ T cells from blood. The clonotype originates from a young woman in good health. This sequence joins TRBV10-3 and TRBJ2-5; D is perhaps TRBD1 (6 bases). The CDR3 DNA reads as TGTGCCATCAGCACCGTCCCGGACAGAAAAGAGACCCAGTACTTC. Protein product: CAISTVPDRKETQYF.